This paragraph reports one T cell receptor beta chain. Its antigen is not known. This sample was taken from a study of T cell repertoires in cytomegalovirus infection. Background on the study: Matching HLA type and CMV infection were both indicated by public TCR beta signatures. Study outcomes and limitations: Ex vivo responses were dominated by HLA-C-restricted CMV-specific TCR beta clonotypes.

TCRdb reprocessed the reads with MiXCR, giving one entry per CDR3 protein. Among 250,000 or so distinct CDR3 sequences listed, 9.1% were seen once. V was clipped by 3 bases and J by 0 bases; unmatched bases: 1. Germline V lookup: CDR1 MGHRA, CDR2 YSYEKL. The CDR3 has 16 residues. This TCR came from a human donor in good health (CMV status not recorded). Some clones in this sample may be carry-over from other donors' samples. This chain connects TRBV4-1 to TRBJ1-5; 11 bases align to TRBD1. The sequencing input was PBMCs. CDR3 bases: TGCGCCAGCAGCCACGGACAGGGGGCTAGCAATCAGCCCCAGCATTTT. This gives the protein CASSHGQGASNQPQHF.